The entry below describes one TCR beta chain. This record belongs to a study of blood T cell repertoires in COVID-19. J was trimmed by 4 bases and V by 4 bases; bases with no gene match: 18. CDR3 length equals 20 residues. Germline V gene sequence: CDR1 SGHRS, CDR2 YFSETQ. In the source study's methods: Estimated nucleated cell counts came from reference gene primer amplification. Only in-frame clones appear in the TCRdb table, and some are missing; sequencing was by immunoSEQ multiplex PCR. Clone size and V and J calls were adopted from that table, with D and trimming inferred from the DNA. The sample lists about 85,000 clones, 90% occurring once.

Specimen: peripheral blood. This chain connects TRBV5-1 to TRBJ2-1, with 12 nucleotides matching TRBD2. This sequence was found in a woman older than 75 with active or convalescent COVID-19. CDR3 sequence (DNA): TGCGCCAGCAGCCAGACTTTGCCACGACTAGCGGGAGTTGGATACAATGAGCAGTTCTTC. Its translation is CASSQTLPRLAGVGYNEQFF.